These T cell receptor beta chains were read from a single sample in a study of control samples from healthy donors and cancer patients. TCRdb's copy holds only in-frame clones and misses some; the assay was immunoSEQ multiplex PCR. The sample includes over 120,000 clones, approximately 92% seen only once; the top ten take more than 3%. The sequencing input was blood. These receptors originate from a young man in good health. The CDR3 runs from the conserved cysteine through the conserved F or W.

TRBV27	TRBJ2-7	CASSLSRAGEYYEQYF
TRBV9	TRBJ2-5	CASSSDRRLETQYF
TRBV7-8	TRBJ2-1	CASSEYLGQGLLNEQFF
TRBV7-3	TRBJ2-2	CASSFIAGGNTGELFF
TRBV7-9	TRBJ2-7	CASSLGETYEQYF
TRBV7-9	TRBJ1-4	CASSLGDRVFF
TRBV5-4	TRBJ2-1	CASSPKGSIHNEQFF
TRBV27	TRBJ2-3	CASCLGRPLDTQYF
TRBV28	TRBJ2-3	CASSLPQAGGKIQYF
TRBV6-1	TRBJ1-1	CASSESVTEAFF
TRBV5-1	TRBJ1-1	CASTLSQSMNTEAFF
TRBV29-1	TRBJ2-7	CSVVSGDAYEQYF
TRBV5-6	TRBJ2-1	CASSLAYNEQFF
TRBV9	TRBJ1-2	CASSVAKGQGANYGYTF
TRBV6-6	TRBJ1-2	CASWGDSSNYGYTF
TRBV7-2	TRBJ1-2	CASSLGQGSGGYTF
TRBV10-1	TRBJ2-1	CASSSRLAGHYNEQFF
TRBV28	TRBJ1-1	CASSPLPTGWHTEAFF
TRBV12-3/TRBV12-4	TRBJ2-3	CASSLRATQYF
TRBV7-8	TRBJ2-5	CASSLPGLQETQYF
TRBV20-1	TRBJ2-1	CSASLAGISYNEQFF
TRBV6-6	TRBJ1-1	CASSDTGAGGTEAFF